The sequence of this T cell receptor beta chain was determined in a study of T cell clones after liver transplantation. The overall study: As an antigen-independent comparator, third-party-reactive TCRbeta sequences came from pre-transplant mixed lymphocyte reactions. Study conclusions and caveats: Migration into the graft, not deletion, may explain lost graft donor-reactive T cells. Small, mixed patient groups and varying post-transplant times limit these conclusions. Circulating graft-donor-reactive CD4 TCRbeta sequences fell significantly post-transplant in most of the 8 subjects.

On this clone: Its antigen is not identified.

The assay was immunoSEQ multiplex PCR, and TCRdb's table has in-frame clones only and misses some. The repertoire has some 75,000 clones, 80% of them found once; the top ten carry about 0.6%. Germline CDR1 reads LNHDA; CDR2 reads SQIVND (reference sequence). Trimming cost V 1 base and J 6 bases, with 13 bases left between them. This CDR3 comprises 15 residues. The V call is TRBV19, the J call TRBJ1-5; TRBD1 is a possible D gene (5 bases). The receptor was isolated from a human donor who received a liver transplant. This specimen consisted of CD4+ T cells from blood, obtained before liver transplant. The CDR3 protein is CASSIGRAGLQPQHF. CDR3 DNA sequence: TGTGCCAGTAGTATAGGCAGGGCAGGACTTCAGCCCCAGCATTTT.